This is a list of T cell receptor beta chains from one sample in a study of cytomegalovirus exposure and HLA in healthy donors. Profiled with immunoSEQ multiplex PCR; TCRdb holds only in-frame clones, not every one. Of around 78,000 clones in the sample, around 58% were seen once. Sequencing used PBMCs. Receptors were obtained from a young man in good health and CMV-seropositive. The CDR3 runs from the conserved cysteine through the conserved F or W. A D gene is named only where the DNA matches it firmly. Size is omitted from some rows. Given values are once, few, many or a class for expanded clones.

CDR3 protein	CDR3 DNA	V gene	J gene	CDR3 length	D gene	clone size
CASSFGIGPYRAFF	TGTGCCAGCAGTTTTGGTATTGGTCCGTATCGGGCTTTCTTT	TRBV27	TRBJ1-1	14	-	-
CASSIRGGGSVLLYGYTF	TGTGCCAGTAGTATTCGGGGCGGAGGGTCGGTCCTACTATATGGCTACACCTTC	TRBV19	TRBJ1-2	18	-	once
CASSRLTIYEQYF	TGTGCCAGCAGCCGACTAACCATTTACGAGCAGTACTTC	TRBV7-9	TRBJ2-7	13	-	-
CASSTSHDRGGEKLFF	TGTGCCAGCAGCACTTCTCATGACAGGGGAGGGGAAAAACTGTTTTTT	TRBV28	TRBJ1-4	16	TRBD1	few
CASSLARVLGGTTDTQYF	TGCGCCAGCAGCTTGGCCCGGGTACTAGGCGGAACAACAGATACGCAGTATTTT	TRBV5-1	TRBJ2-3	18	-	few
CASSLGVSPGDTGELFF	TGTGCCAGCAGCTTAGGGGTATCGCCAGGGGACACCGGGGAGCTGTTTTTT	TRBV11-2	TRBJ2-2	17	-	-
CASSVAGARDNEQFF	TGTGCCAGCAGCGTAGCAGGGGCGCGGGACAATGAGCAGTTCTTC	TRBV9	TRBJ2-1	15	-	few
CAWSEGGRDEKLFF	TGTGCCTGGAGTGAAGGGGGCAGGGATGAAAAACTGTTTTTT	TRBV30	TRBJ1-4	14	TRBD1	-
CASSQFIGELFF	TGTGCCAGCAGTCAGTTTATTGGGGAGCTGTTTTTT	TRBV2	TRBJ2-2	12	-	-
CAWSQDREETQYF	TGTGCCTGGAGTCAGGACAGGGAAGAGACCCAGTACTTC	TRBV30	TRBJ2-5	13	TRBD1	-
CASSLAQGSGGYTF	TGCGCCAGCAGCTTGGCACAGGGCTCGGGGGGCTACACCTTC	TRBV5-1	TRBJ1-2	14	-	-
CASSELGRGRSKYEQYF	TGTGCCAGCAGTGAACTAGGCAGGGGGCGCAGTAAGTACGAGCAGTACTTC	TRBV6-1	TRBJ2-7	17	TRBD1	few
CSVESGTGSYEQYF	TGCAGCGTTGAAAGCGGGACCGGATCCTACGAGCAGTACTTC	TRBV29-1	TRBJ2-7	14	TRBD2	-
CASSPTDRGRTGELFF	TGTGCCAGCAGCCCTACGGACAGGGGGCGTACCGGGGAGCTGTTTTTT	TRBV9	TRBJ2-2	16	TRBD1	-
CASSSRTGSYEQYF	TGTGCCAGCAGCTCCCGGACAGGATCCTACGAGCAGTACTTC	TRBV7-2	TRBJ2-7	14	TRBD1	-
CASSSQGFTEAFF	TGTGCCAGCAGTTCACAGGGGTTTACTGAAGCTTTCTTT	TRBV28	TRBJ1-1	13	TRBD1	-
CASSPGILSTDTQYF	TGTGCTAGCAGCCCGGGTATACTTAGCACAGATACGCAGTATTTT	TRBV7-7	TRBJ2-3	15	-	few
CAARAENYGYTF	TGTGCCGCCAGGGCGGAGAACTATGGCTACACCTTC	TRBV6-6	TRBJ1-2	12	-	-
CASSQASLRGTNEKLFF	TGTGCCAGCAGCCAAGCGTCTCTTAGGGGCACTAATGAAAAACTGTTTTTT	TRBV4-2	TRBJ1-4	17	-	few
CASSTLRTGGAQKLFF	TGTGCCAGTAGTACGTTACGGACAGGGGGTGCGCAAAAACTGTTTTTT	TRBV19	TRBJ1-4	16	TRBD1	once
CASSLGQGTEAFF	TGTGCCAGCAGCTTAGGACAGGGGACTGAAGCTTTCTTT	TRBV7-9	TRBJ1-1	13	TRBD1	-
CASSLGTGANTGELFF	TGCGCCAGCAGCTTGGGGACAGGGGCGAACACCGGGGAGCTGTTTTTT	TRBV5-1	TRBJ2-2	16	TRBD1	-
CATSPGINQPQHF	TGTGCCACCAGCCCAGGTATTAATCAGCCCCAGCATTTT	TRBV15	TRBJ1-5	13	-	-
CASSEGNSPLHF	TGTGCCAGCAGTGAGGGTAATTCACCCCTCCACTTT	TRBV28	TRBJ1-6	12	-	few
CASSEAGAGGEQFF	TGTGCCAGCAGTGAAGCAGGGGCGGGGGGTGAGCAGTTCTTC	TRBV2	TRBJ2-1	14	TRBD2	few
CASSLDRDRPSYEQYF	TGTGCCAGCAGCTTAGACCGGGACAGACCCTCCTACGAGCAGTACTTC	TRBV7-8	TRBJ2-7	16	TRBD1	-
CASSLPGQPLSYEQYF	TGTGCCAGCAGCCTCCCGGGACAACCGCTCTCCTACGAGCAGTACTTC	TRBV7-9	TRBJ2-7	16	-	-
CASSFGAGGEQYF	TGTGCCAGCAGTTTCGGGGCAGGGGGGGAGCAGTACTTC	TRBV28	TRBJ2-7	13	-	-
CAISGRQGTGEQFF	TGTGCCATCAGCGGACGTCAGGGGACAGGAGAGCAGTTCTTC	TRBV10-3	TRBJ2-1	14	TRBD1	few
CSARSQYEQYF	TGCAGTGCTAGATCACAGTACGAGCAGTACTTC	TRBV20-1	TRBJ2-7	11	-	few
CASSGSIPDTQYF	TGTGCCAGCAGCGGTAGCATTCCAGATACGCAGTATTTT	TRBV9	TRBJ2-3	13	-	-
CASSALTGNTEAFF	TGTGCCAGTAGCGCACTTACGGGGAACACTGAAGCTTTCTTT	TRBV19	TRBJ1-1	14	-	-
CASSNQKNSSGNTIYF	TGTGCCAGCAGCAACCAGAAGAACAGTTCTGGAAACACCATATATTTT	TRBV21-1	TRBJ1-3	16	-	-
CSVEGGSYNEQFF	TGCAGCGTCGAAGGCGGATCCTACAATGAGCAGTTCTTC	TRBV29-1	TRBJ2-1	13	-	-
CASSSQRGLGETQYF	TGTGCCAGCAGCTCCCAGCGGGGGCTGGGGGAGACCCAGTACTTC	TRBV7-3	TRBJ2-5	15	TRBD2	once
CASTLRTGNQPQHF	TGTGCCAGTACCCTAAGAACGGGCAATCAGCCCCAGCATTTT	TRBV19	TRBJ1-5	14	-	few
CASLEGARNYGYTF	TGTGCCAGTCTCGAGGGGGCCCGAAACTATGGCTACACCTTC	TRBV19	TRBJ1-2	14	TRBD1	-
CASSPSRSSGANVLTF	TGTGCCAGCAGCCCATCCCGTAGCTCTGGGGCCAACGTCCTGACTTTC	TRBV21-1	TRBJ2-6	16	-	-
CAFRRGGLAGNTIYF	TGTGCCTTCCGTCGAGGGGGCCTCGCTGGAAACACCATATATTTT	TRBV30	TRBJ1-3	15	TRBD1	few
CASRVAPTQETQYF	TGCGCCAGCAGGGTAGCGCCAACCCAAGAGACCCAGTACTTC	TRBV5-1	TRBJ2-5	14	-	-
CASSLDEAADTQYF	TGTGCTAGCAGCTTAGACGAAGCGGCAGATACGCAGTATTTT	TRBV7-7	TRBJ2-3	14	-	-
CASIRDRQVGYGANVLTF	TGTGCCAGCATAAGGGACAGGCAAGTTGGGTATGGGGCCAACGTCCTGACTTTC	TRBV27	TRBJ2-6	18	TRBD1	-
CASNLKPGSYNEQFF	TGTGCCAGCAACCTCAAGCCGGGATCCTACAATGAGCAGTTCTTC	TRBV5-5	TRBJ2-1	15	-	-
CASSSHGGGVRETQYF	TGTGCCAGCAGTTCGCATGGGGGGGGAGTTAGAGAGACCCAGTACTTC	TRBV6-5	TRBJ2-5	16	TRBD2	-
CASSIATSGSYEQYF	TGTGCCAGTAGTATAGCAACTAGCGGGAGCTACGAGCAGTACTTC	TRBV19	TRBJ2-7	15	TRBD2	few
CASSDQGEETQYF	TGCGCCAGCAGCGACCAGGGGGAAGAGACCCAGTACTTC	TRBV4-1	TRBJ2-5	13	TRBD1	-
CASNRGQQNTEAFF	TGTGCCAGCAATCGGGGACAGCAGAACACTGAAGCTTTCTTT	TRBV6-1	TRBJ1-1	14	TRBD1	-
CASSPQDRGVWEQYF	TGTGCCAGTAGCCCCCAGGACAGGGGGGTCTGGGAGCAGTACTTC	TRBV19	TRBJ2-7	15	TRBD1	-
CATSRQGSETQYF	TGTGCCACCAGCAGGCAGGGTTCTGAGACCCAGTACTTC	TRBV15	TRBJ2-5	13	-	few
CASSLVRGGNTEAFF	TGCGCCAGCAGCTTGGTTCGGGGTGGGAACACTGAAGCTTTCTTT	TRBV5-1	TRBJ1-1	15	-	few
CASSPTGVSTGELFF	TGTGCCAGCAGCCCCACGGGGGTTAGCACCGGGGAGCTGTTTTTT	TRBV9	TRBJ2-2	15	-	-
CASSLATNTGELFF	TGCGCCAGCAGCTTAGCCACGAACACCGGGGAGCTGTTTTTT	TRBV5-1	TRBJ2-2	14	-	few
CASKTSGGNQPQHF	TGCGCCAGCAAAACATCGGGGGGTAACCAGCCCCAGCATTTT	TRBV10-2	TRBJ1-5	14	-	once
CASSLEGVEQYF	TGTGCCAGCAGCTTAGAGGGGGTTGAGCAGTACTTC	TRBV7-6	TRBJ2-7	12	-	-
CASSSLAGTDTQYF	TGTGCCAGCAGCTCCCTAGCAGGCACAGATACGCAGTATTTT	TRBV5-6	TRBJ2-3	14	-	-
CASISNSRFGTDTQYF	TGTGCCAGCATTTCGAATAGTCGGTTCGGCACAGATACGCAGTATTTT	TRBV2	TRBJ2-3	16	-	-
CASSYSNRVGELFF	TGTGCCAGCAGTTACTCAAACAGGGTCGGGGAACTGTTTTTT	TRBV6-5	TRBJ1-4	14	-	-
CASRAGQGTYEQYF	TGCGCCAGCAGGGCGGGACAGGGGACCTACGAGCAGTACTTC	TRBV10-2	TRBJ2-7	14	TRBD1	few
CASSHRDRDYNEQFF	TGTGCCAGCAGCCACCGGGACAGGGATTACAATGAGCAGTTCTTC	TRBV6-5	TRBJ2-1	15	TRBD1	-